The 26 T cell receptor beta chains presented below share a single source sample, sequenced in a study of shared T cell receptors in the human thymus. TCRdb's copy holds only in-frame clones and misses some; the assay was immunoSEQ multiplex PCR. In the table there are over 350,000 clones, around 93% of which are singletons. Material for sequencing was thymocytes. Receptors originate from a human donor.

This chain connects TRBV15 to TRBJ2-5; 9 nucleotides match TRBD1. The J call is in doubt because the DNA end fits TRBJ2-7 better. The length of the CDR3 is 14 residues. Germline CDR1 and CDR2: LNHNV and YYDKDF (reference sequence). The CDR3 DNA reads TGTGCCACCAGTTCGGACAGGGGCTGCCACGAGCAGTACTTC. Translated, it gives CATSSDRGCHEQYF.

The V gene is TRBV9, the J gene TRBJ2-1; 7 positions agree with TRBD1. This CDR3 spans 17 amino acids. J was trimmed by 8 bases and V by 0 bases; bases with no gene match: 14. Germline-derived CDR1 and CDR2 are SGDLS and YYNGEE. DNA for the CDR3: TGTGCCAGCAGCGTAGAGATACAGGGGAGTTTCTCGGATGAGCAGTTCTTC. This sequence encodes CASSVEIQGSFSDEQFF.

J is TRBJ2-7 and V is TRBV28; D is undetermined. CDR1 MDHEN and CDR2 SYDVKM come from the germline V gene. Deletions cut 6 bases from V and 3 bases from J, with 15 bases between. The CDR3 is made up of 14 amino acids. The CDR3 here is CASRSSRYIYEQYF. In nucleotides, the CDR3 is TGTGCCAGCAGGTCCTCCCGGTACATCTACGAGCAGTACTTC.

The rearrangement links TRBV6-5 to TRBJ1-5; 9 bases align to TRBD1. This CDR3 region has 14 residues. In germline, CDR1 is MNHEY, CDR2 SVGAGI. The V gene end was trimmed by 5 bases and the J gene end by 6 bases; junction bases not matched to a gene: 5. CDR3 coding DNA: TGTGCCAGCAGTACGGACAGGGGATCTCAGCCCCAGCATTTT. It specifies CASSTDRGSQPQHF.

The V call is TRBV7-3, the J call TRBJ2-1; TRBD2 matches 11 bases. Germline V gene sequence: CDR1 SGHTA, CDR2 FQGTGA. V gave up 3 bases and J gave up 0 bases; unmatched junction bases: 1. The CDR3 covers 16 residues. The CDR3 coding sequence is TGTGCCAGCAGCTTTGGGACTAGCGGCTCCTACAATGAGCAGTTCTTC. Translation: CASSFGTSGSYNEQFF.

This chain joins TRBV25-1 and TRBJ1-2, with TRBD1 as a possible D gene (6 bases). V was pared by 6 bases and J by 4 bases, with 21 bases between. The length of the CDR3 is 16 residues. Germline CDR1 reads MGHDK; CDR2 reads SYGVNS. The CDR3 loop is CASRGGGAQVTYGYTF. The CDR3 nucleotides read TGTGCCAGCAGGGGTGGGGGGGCGCAAGTTACCTATGGCTACACCTTC.

The chain is built from TRBV10-3 and TRBJ1-1; 9 bases align to TRBD1. This CDR3 contains 17 residues. V trimming: 2 bases; J trimming: 1 base; junction bases outside the gene matches: 8. Looked up from germline, CDR1 is ENHRY and CDR2 is SYGVKD. The DNA of the CDR3 is TGTGCCATCAGTGAGGGACAGGGGCAGAGCGGGAACACTGAAGCTTTCTTT. Translated, it gives CAISEGQGQSGNTEAFF.

The chain employs TRBV10-3 and TRBJ1-4; perhaps TRBD1 as D (6 bases). With 4 bases removed from V and 2 bases from J, the gap between germline ends came to 17 bases. Germline CDR1 ENHRY, CDR2 SYGVKD. The CDR3 has 17 amino acids. In DNA form, the CDR3 reads TGTGCCATCAGTGGGTCCGAGAGGGGGGTTACTAATGAAAAACTGTTTTTT. Its translation: CAISGSERGVTNEKLFF.

This sequence joins TRBV11-2 and TRBJ2-6; D may be TRBD2 (5 bases). This CDR3 spans 16 amino acids. Germline V gives CDR1 SGHAT, CDR2 FQNNGV. Trimming pared 1 base from V and 0 bases from J, leaving 7 bases between. As DNA, the CDR3 is TGTGCCAGCAGCTTAGCCCGGGGCTCTGGGGCCAACGTCCTGACTTTC. Translating it yields CASSLARGSGANVLTF.

The genes are TRBV5-1 and TRBJ2-1, with TRBD2 as a possible D gene (5 bases). CDR3 size: 11 residues. Germline V gene lookup returns CDR1 SGHRS and CDR2 YFSETQ. V lost 4 bases and J 8 bases, leaving 7 bases between the germline ends. CDR3 protein: CASSNGDEQFF. CDR3 in DNA: TGCGCCAGCAGCAACGGGGATGAGCAGTTCTTC.

This chain links TRBV14 with TRBJ2-1; D perhaps matches TRBD1 (7 bases). The ends were cut back, 5 bases at V and 3 bases at J, with 20 bases in the middle. This CDR3 contains 17 residues. Germline values: CDR1 SGHDN, CDR2 FVKESK. CDR3 amino acids: CASSKWTGRGGYNEQFF. The DNA of the CDR3 is TGTGCCAGCAGCAAATGGACAGGTCGGGGAGGCTACAATGAGCAGTTCTTC. The full variable domain, with the rest looked up from reference TRBV14 and TRBJ2-1, is EAGVTQFPSHSVIEKGQTVTLRCDPISGHDNLYWYRRVMGKEIKFLLHFVKESKQDESGMPNNRFLAERTGGTYSTLKVQPAELEDSGVYFCASSKWTGRGGYNEQFFGPGTRLTVL.

CDR3 bases: TGTGCCAGTACCTGGCGACAGGGGCGCGGACGCGCGGTTGAACCCCAGCATTTT. This gives the protein CASTWRQGRGRAVEPQHF. The V and J genes are TRBV19 and TRBJ1-5, with 8 bases aligning to TRBD1. This CDR3 spans 18 amino acids. CDR1 is LNHDA and CDR2 is SQIVND in the germline V gene (reference sequence). The trim removed 7 bases at V and 10 bases at J, leaving 24 bases unmatched.

This clone was observed once. The rearrangement links TRBV6-5 to TRBJ2-7; 9 positions match TRBD1. The CDR3 sequence is 16 residues long. Germline-derived CDR1 and CDR2 are MNHEY and SVGAGI. Trimming took 0 bases from V and 5 from J; bases not matched to a gene: 8. DNA of the CDR3: TGTGCCAGCAGTTACTCGAGTAACAGGGGGCGCGACGAGCAGTACTTC. Protein product: CASSYSSNRGRDEQYF.

This chain connects TRBV27 to TRBJ2-3; 7 positions agree with TRBD2. CDR1 MNHEY and CDR2 SMNVEV come from the germline V gene (reference sequence). CDR3 length: 15 residues. Germline trimming cut 5 bases from V and 2 bases from J; bases unmatched to any gene: 7. The CDR3 DNA reads as TGTGCCAGCAGTGTAAGCGGGATCCCCACAGATACGCAGTATTTT. It codes for CASSVSGIPTDTQYF.

V is TRBV4-1 and J is TRBJ2-7; 10 bases map to TRBD1. The germline gives CDR1 MGHRA, CDR2 YSYEKL. J lost 5 bases, V lost 2 bases, and 21 bases had no gene match. The CDR3 totals 20 residues. In DNA, the CDR3 is TGCGCCAGCAGCCAACGTCCGGGACAGGGGTGGATAAACGGGGCCCACGAGCAGTACTTC. It is translated as CASSQRPGQGWINGAHEQYF.

The chain uses TRBV5-4 and TRBJ2-3; possibly TRBD2 for D (5 bases). Germline CDR1 reads SGHNT; CDR2 reads YYREEE (reference sequence). The CDR3 contains 16 residues. Trimming pared 5 bases from V and 2 bases from J, leaving 18 bases between. The CDR3: CASRWDSEGDTDTQYF. DNA for the CDR3: TGTGCCAGCAGGTGGGATTCTGAGGGCGACACAGATACGCAGTATTTT.

The chain is built from TRBV6-1 and TRBJ1-2, with unresolved D. Looked up from germline, CDR1 is MNHNS and CDR2 is SASEGT. The ends were cut back, 4 bases at V and 4 bases at J, with 25 bases in the middle. The CDR3 is made up of 18 amino acids. The CDR3 is CASSACRERPPFLYGYTF. The CDR3 DNA reads as TGTGCCAGCAGTGCTTGTCGGGAAAGGCCCCCCTTCCTCTATGGCTACACCTTC.

The V gene is TRBV11-2, the J gene TRBJ1-1, with a tentative D call TRBD1 (5 bases). The ends were cut back, 1 base at V and 2 bases at J, with 11 bases in the middle. Germline loops: CDR1 SGHAT, CDR2 FQNNGV. This CDR3 region has 15 residues. This CDR3 is CASSLGRGGNTEAFF. Here the CDR3 DNA reads TGTGCCAGCAGCTTAGGGCGGGGGGGAAACACTGAAGCTTTCTTT.

This rearrangement joins TRBV5-1 to TRBJ2-3; 8 nucleotides align to TRBD2. The CDR3 length is 17 residues. V trimming: 6 bases; J trimming: 2 bases; junction bases outside the gene matches: 14. Germline lookup yields CDR1 SGHRS and CDR2 YFSETQ. The CDR3 region has the DNA TGCGCCAGCAATATACGGGAGGGCGGCCTGATCACAGATACGCAGTATTTT. It encodes CASNIREGGLITDTQYF.

The rearrangement links TRBV4-1 to TRBJ2-7; the D call may be TRBD1 or TRBD2 (5 bases each). The CDR3 is 15 amino acids. Per the germline V gene, CDR1 is MGHRA and CDR2 is YSYEKL. V gave up 4 bases and J gave up 1 base, with 14 bases separating them. The CDR3 DNA reads as TGCGCCAGCAGCCCCTCGGGACCTTCGTCCTACGAGCAGTACTTC. Protein product: CASSPSGPSSYEQYF.

The chain is built from TRBV19 and TRBJ2-4; possible D gene TRBD1, 5 bases. The V end was cut by 7 bases, the J end by 8 bases, with 15 bases between. The germline CDR1 and CDR2 sequences are LNHDA and SQIVND (reference sequence). The CDR3 consists of 13 residues. The CDR3 protein is CASTPTLGHIQYF. CDR3 in DNA: TGTGCCAGTACCCCGACGCTGGGGCACATTCAGTACTTC.

This chain uses TRBV5-4 with TRBJ1-2, with TRBD1 as a possible D gene (6 bases). V lost 5 bases and J 4 bases, leaving 21 bases between the germline ends. CDR3 length equals 16 residues. Germline V gene sequence: CDR1 SGHNT, CDR2 YYREEE (reference sequence). CDR3 amino acids: CASRRVVGGGPYGYTF. The DNA for the CDR3 is TGTGCCAGCAGAAGGGTCGTGGGGGGCGGGCCCTATGGCTACACCTTC.

The chain links TRBV18 to TRBJ1-5; 7 bases are a match to TRBD1. CDR1 is KGHSH and CDR2 is LQKENI in the germline V gene. The CDR3 loop spans 17 amino acids. The ends lost 3 bases at V and 4 bases at J; junction bases unmatched: 12. In nucleotides, the CDR3 is TGTGCCAGCTCACCTGGACAGGAAAAAAGGTGGAATCAGCCCCAGCATTTT. Translation gives CASSPGQEKRWNQPQHF.

This rearrangement joins TRBV4-2 to TRBJ1-2; 8 bases are shared with TRBD1. Trimming took 1 base from V and 4 from J; bases not matched to a gene: 5. The V gene's germline CDR1 is LGHNA and CDR2 YNFKEQ. CDR3 size: 15 residues. The CDR3, as DNA: TGTGCCAGCAGCCAAGGTCCAGGGGGCTGCTATGGCTACACCTTC. Translation: CASSQGPGGCYGYTF.

The chain links TRBV4-2 to TRBJ2-7; D unclear. Trimming shortened V by 0 bases and J by 1 base, and 7 bases separated the two germline ends. Germline V gene sequence: CDR1 LGHNA, CDR2 YNFKEQ. CDR3 length: 14 residues. CDR3 in DNA: TGTGCCAGCAGCCAAGAAAGGAAGTCCTACGAGCAGTACTTC. The encoded protein is CASSQERKSYEQYF.

The CDR3 is CASSSRVYVRETQYF. CDR3 coding DNA: TGTGCCAGCAGTTCCAGGGTGTATGTTCGGGAGACCCAGTACTTC. The chain couples TRBV28 to TRBJ2-5; a weak D match, TRBD1 (5 bases). Between the trimmed V and J ends, which lost 4 bases and 5 bases, there was a span of 17 bases. This CDR3 comprises 15 residues. Germline V gene sequence: CDR1 MDHEN, CDR2 SYDVKM.